The present entry profiles one T cell receptor beta chain with its context. This entry comes from a study of control samples from healthy donors and cancer patients. Libraries were prepared by immunoSEQ multiplex PCR; TCRdb keeps only in-frame clonotypes and omits some of them. The sample carries roughly 94,000 clones, about four fifths recorded once. CDR3 size: 15 residues. Germline CDR1 and CDR2: MNHNY and SVGAGI (reference sequence). V was clipped by 0 bases and J by 6 bases, with 9 bases between them. The rearrangement links TRBV6-6 to TRBJ1-6, with TRBD1 as a possible D gene (5 bases). Sequenced: PBMCs. The sequence was collected from a man aged 65 to 85 with lung cancer. The CDR3 sequence: CASSYSGRSNSPLHF. CDR3 in DNA: TGTGCCAGCAGTTACTCGGGACGGAGTAATTCACCCCTCCACTTT.